This T cell receptor beta chain was identified in a study of cytomegalovirus exposure and HLA in healthy donors. Findings and caveats of the study: A cluster of highly shared sequence variants was likely a sequencing artifact.

V lost 4 bases, J lost 6 bases, and 10 bases lay in between. The germline V gene encodes CDR1 SGHDT and CDR2 YYEEEE. This CDR3 has 13 amino acids. A remark on this clone: No antigen is known for it.

Both 60 Vbeta primers and 13 Jbeta primers went into the PCR. The data were produced by immunoSEQ multiplex PCR, yet TCRdb's version contains in-frame clones alone and is incomplete. The table includes approximately 78,000 clones, approximately 88% detected once. Sequencing was carried out using PBMCs. This sequence joins TRBV5-6 and TRBJ2-2, with D perhaps TRBD2 (6 bases). The receptor's source is a woman between 45 and 60 years old in good health and CMV-seronegative. CDR3 sequence (DNA): TGTGCCAGCAGCCATAGGGAGGCCGGGGAGCTGTTTTTT. Amino acids: CASSHREAGELFF.